What follows are 3 T cell receptor beta chains derived from one specimen sequenced in a study of T cell responses to AZD1222 COVID-19 vaccine. Sequencing used immunoSEQ multiplex PCR; TCRdb keeps in-frame clones, though not all of them. The data contain some 200,000 clones, 93% of them singletons. The sequencing used peripheral blood, collected 28 days after the second AZD1222 dose. Source of these receptors: an adult who received the AZD1222 COVID-19 vaccine.

J is TRBJ1-5 and V is TRBV19; TRBD1 might be the D (5 bases). Germline CDR1 LNHDA, CDR2 SQIVND (reference sequence). V was shortened by 0 bases and J by 7 bases, with 16 bases between the two germline ends. The CDR3 is 16 residues long. DNA for the CDR3: TGTGCCAGTAGTATAGATAAGGGACCGTGGGGGCAGCCCCAGCATTTT. It codes for CASSIDKGPWGQPQHF. The full variable domain, with the rest looked up from reference TRBV19 and TRBJ1-5, is DGGITQSPKYLFRKEGQNVTLSCEQNLNHDAMYWYRQDPGQGLRLIYYSQIVNDFQKGDIAEGYSVSREKKESFPLTVTSAQKNPTAFYLCASSIDKGPWGQPQHFGDGTRLSIL.

The chain couples TRBV29-1 to TRBJ2-6; 7 nucleotides line up with TRBD1. V lost 5 bases to trimming and J lost 0 bases; unmatched junction nucleotides: 10. CDR1 and CDR2 from the germline V gene are SQVTM and ANQGSEA. CDR3 length: 17 residues. The CDR3 loop reads CSVTEGARFSGANVLTF. The CDR3 DNA reads TGCAGCGTTACAGAGGGGGCGAGATTCTCTGGGGCCAACGTCCTGACTTTC.

V gene TRBV6-5 combines with J gene TRBJ1-2; D not resolved. CDR3 length equals 14 residues. Trimming removed 1 base at V and 5 bases at J, with 11 bases between. The germline gives CDR1 MNHEY, CDR2 SVGAGI. The CDR3 loop reads CASSYYSTGYGYTF. DNA of the CDR3: TGTGCCAGCAGTTACTACAGTACCGGGTATGGCTACACCTTC.